Presented here are 26 T cell receptor beta chains from one specimen sequenced in a study of shared clonotypes between healthy human individuals. Repertoires were generated with immunoSEQ multiplex PCR, while TCRdb's copy carries only in-frame clones and drops some. The sample has some 1.4 million clones, roughly 96% seen once. Sample: naive CD4+ T cells sorted from blood. Subset given: CD45RA+ positively selected. The receptors were sampled from a man younger than 45 in good health.

V gene TRBV25-1 combines with J gene TRBJ2-1; 9 bases are a match to TRBD2. V was pared by 3 bases and J by 2 bases, with 2 bases of the junction left unmatched. The CDR3 has 15 amino acids. From germline, CDR1 is MGHDK and CDR2 SYGVNS. The DNA for the CDR3 is TGTGCCAGCAGTGAGACTAGCGGAACCTACAATGAGCAGTTCTTC. Residues: CASSETSGTYNEQFF.

The rearrangement joins TRBV7-2 to TRBJ2-3, with D possibly TRBD1 on 5 matching bases. Germline CDR1 SGHTA, CDR2 FQGNSA. Trimming removed 5 bases from V and 5 bases from J, with 17 bases in between. The CDR3 is made up of 15 amino acids. The CDR3 loop is CASSQQGPSVDTQYF. CDR3 DNA: TGTGCCAGCAGCCAGCAGGGTCCCTCCGTAGATACGCAGTATTTT.

The chain combines TRBV15 with TRBJ2-7; a possible D gene is TRBD2 (5 bases). The V gene lost 5 bases and the J gene lost 0 bases, with 14 bases spanning the gap. Germline V CDR1 and CDR2: LNHNV, YYDKDF (reference sequence). The CDR3 runs 15 residues. CDR3 in amino acids: CATSRMDGDSYEQYF. CDR3 DNA: TGTGCCACCAGCCGCATGGACGGGGACTCCTACGAGCAGTACTTC. The whole variable domain, filled in from reference TRBV15 and TRBJ2-7, reads DAMVIQNPRYQVTQFGKPVTLSCSQTLNHNVMYWYQQKSSQAPKLLFHYYDKDFNNEADTPDNFQSRRPNTSFCFLDIRSPGLGDTAMYLCATSRMDGDSYEQYFGPGTRLTVT.

The chain carries TRBV10-3 and TRBJ2-3, with TRBD2 identical over 10 bases. Looked up from germline, CDR1 is ENHRY and CDR2 is SYGVKD. V shed 0 bases, J shed 8 bases, and the junction held 17 bases outside the gene matches. This CDR3 is 19 amino acids long. The chain's CDR3 is CAISESRDLAGGYQRTQYF. CDR3 DNA: TGTGCCATCAGTGAGTCGAGGGACTTAGCGGGAGGCTACCAGCGTACGCAGTATTTT.

The J gene is TRBJ2-1, the V gene TRBV29-1; D unresolved. Germline CDR1 reads SQVTM; CDR2 reads ANQGSEA. The CDR3 spans 10 residues. V was pared by 8 bases and J by 8 bases, with 10 bases between. This chain's CDR3 is CSFAGHEQFF. In nucleotides, the CDR3 is TGCAGCTTTGCTGGACATGAGCAGTTCTTC.

The gene calls are TRBV15 and TRBJ1-1; possibly TRBD1 for D (6 bases). CDR1 is LNHNV, CDR2 YYDKDF, per germline (reference sequence). V was trimmed by 1 base and J by 4 bases, leaving 16 bases between them. This CDR3 comprises 16 residues. The CDR3 sequence is CATSRGERGGSTEAFF. The CDR3 nucleotides read TGTGCCACCAGCAGAGGGGAGAGGGGGGGTAGCACTGAAGCTTTCTTT. Based on the CDR3 plus reference TRBV15 and TRBJ1-1, the full variable domain is DAMVIQNPRYQVTQFGKPVTLSCSQTLNHNVMYWYQQKSSQAPKLLFHYYDKDFNNEADTPDNFQSRRPNTSFCFLDIRSPGLGDTAMYLCATSRGERGGSTEAFFGQGTRLTVV.

This sequence joins TRBV5-6 and TRBJ2-3; D remains ambiguous. Deletions cut 7 bases from V and 6 bases from J, with 15 bases between. The length of the CDR3 is 13 residues. Germline loops: CDR1 SGHDT, CDR2 YYEEEE. DNA for the CDR3: TGTGCCAGCGCCTTCGGCGCCTCCGATACGCAGTATTTT. This gives the protein CASAFGASDTQYF.

The gene calls are TRBV2 and TRBJ2-5; the D is unclear. V lost 4 bases to trimming and J lost 13 bases, with 19 bases between them. The CDR3 extends over 13 amino acids. Germline CDR1 is SNHLY and CDR2 is FYNNEI. The CDR3: CASSGSTSKHRYF. CDR3 nucleotides: TGTGCCAGCAGTGGAAGCACTTCGAAGCATAGGTACTTC.

V and J are TRBV5-4 and TRBJ2-2, with D hard to call. CDR3 length: 13 residues. CDR1 is SGHNT and CDR2 is YYREEE in the germline V gene (reference sequence). Trimming removed 2 bases at V and 10 bases at J, with 12 bases between. CDR3 in amino acids: CASSFGSSEELFF. The CDR3, as DNA: TGTGCCAGCAGCTTCGGTAGTTCCGAGGAGCTGTTTTTT.

This chain connects TRBV5-1 to TRBJ2-1, with 7 positions matching TRBD2. The germline gives CDR1 SGHRS, CDR2 YFSETQ. The J segment lost 2 bases and the V segment lost 4 bases, leaving 6 bases of the junction unmatched. The CDR3 contains 15 residues. CDR3 DNA: TGCGCCAGCAGCACCGGGAGGACCCCCTACAATGAGCAGTTCTTC. Translation: CASSTGRTPYNEQFF.

The chain carries TRBV28 and TRBJ1-2; perhaps TRBD1 as D (6 bases). CDR1 and CDR2 (germline): MDHEN, SYDVKM. The CDR3 consists of 15 residues. V was clipped by 6 bases and J by 0 bases, with 14 bases between them. CDR3 region: CASSSGGASNYGYTF. CDR3 bases: TGTGCCAGCAGCTCGGGGGGGGCCTCTAACTATGGCTACACCTTC.

The CDR3 DNA reads TGTGCCAGCAGCCCCCCGGGACTAGTTAGCACAGATACGCAGTATTTT. Its translation is CASSPPGLVSTDTQYF. The chain employs TRBV7-2 and TRBJ2-3; 8 bases are a match to TRBD2. Germline V lookup: CDR1 SGHTA, CDR2 FQGNSA. This CDR3 is built from 16 residues. V lost 5 bases to trimming and J lost 0 bases; unmatched junction nucleotides: 7.

The chain recombines TRBV6-1 with TRBJ2-7, with 9 bases aligning to TRBD2. Trimming at V came to 8 bases and at J to 5 bases, leaving 10 bases not matched to a gene. This CDR3 region has 14 residues. Looked up from germline, CDR1 is MNHNS and CDR2 is SASEGT. CDR3 nucleotide sequence: TGTGCCAGCCGAACAGAGGGACTAGCCCACGAGCAGTACTTC. This codes for CASRTEGLAHEQYF.

V is TRBV28 and J is TRBJ2-1; 9 nucleotides agree with TRBD2. Looked up from germline, CDR1 is MDHEN and CDR2 is SYDVKM. The CDR3 has 17 amino acids. V lost 1 base, J lost 5 bases, and 9 bases stayed unmatched. CDR3 amino acids: CASSLSPLAGSHNEQFF. Written as DNA, the CDR3 is TGTGCCAGCAGTTTATCTCCGCTAGCGGGGAGCCACAATGAGCAGTTCTTC.

The chain uses TRBV11-1 and TRBJ2-1, with 9 bases matching TRBD2. The germline V gene has CDR1 SGHAT and CDR2 FQDESV (reference sequence). J was trimmed by 8 bases and V by 1 base; bases with no gene match: 6. This CDR3 has 15 residues. The CDR3: CASSLELAGVYEQFF. CDR3 nucleotides: TGTGCCAGCAGCTTAGAGTTAGCGGGAGTCTATGAGCAGTTCTTC.

Only one count was recorded for this clone. This chain joins TRBV14 and TRBJ2-7; D may be TRBD1 (6 bases). This CDR3 has 12 amino acids. Trimming left V 4 bases short and J 6 bases short, with 10 bases between. The germline V gene encodes CDR1 SGHDN and CDR2 FVKESK. CDR3 bases: TGTGCCAGCAGCCCGACAGGTAGCGAGCAGTACTTC. Translation: CASSPTGSEQYF.

Turning to this clone: Other DNA sequences in this sample translate to the same CDR3. J is TRBJ1-1 and V is TRBV5-1; a possible D gene is TRBD1 (5 bases). Germline CDR1 reads SGHRS; CDR2 reads YFSETQ. CDR3 size: 14 residues. Trimming removed 4 bases from V and 0 bases from J, with 10 bases in between. As DNA, the CDR3 is TGCGCCAGCAGCCCGCGGGGGATGAACACTGAAGCTTTCTTT. As protein: CASSPRGMNTEAFF.

This rearrangement joins TRBV2 to TRBJ2-2; 7 bases are shared with TRBD1. This CDR3 is 15 amino acids long. Germline trimming cut 6 bases from V and 5 bases from J; bases unmatched to any gene: 9. Looked up from germline, CDR1 is SNHLY and CDR2 is FYNNEI. CDR3 sequence reads: CASRRGRGRTGELFF. The DNA of the CDR3 is TGTGCCAGCAGACGGGGAAGGGGGCGGACCGGGGAGCTGTTTTTT.

The chain uses TRBV7-2 and TRBJ2-7; TRBD1 agrees at 9 bases. V lost 1 base to trimming and J lost 5 bases; unmatched junction nucleotides: 6. Germline CDR1 reads SGHTA; CDR2 reads FQGNSA. The CDR3 has 15 amino acids. The CDR3 spells CASSLEGTGFDEQYF. CDR3 coding DNA: TGTGCCAGCAGCTTAGAGGGGACAGGGTTCGACGAGCAGTACTTC.

This clone was seen just once. The rearrangement uses TRBV6-5 and TRBJ1-4; D ambiguous. This CDR3 has 13 amino acids. Trimming shortened V by 2 bases and J by 8 bases, and 9 bases separated the two germline ends. Germline assignment: CDR1 MNHEY and CDR2 SVGAGI. CDR3 sequence: CASSYLVGEKLFF. The CDR3 DNA reads as TGTGCCAGCAGTTACCTCGTCGGGGAAAAACTGTTTTTT.

Only one count was recorded for this clone. Other DNA sequences in this specimen translate into the identical CDR3. The J gene is TRBJ1-3, the V gene TRBV28; D gene unclear. V was pared by 5 bases and J by 4 bases, with 6 bases between. This CDR3 is 12 amino acids long. CDR1 and CDR2 (germline): MDHEN, SYDVKM. In nucleotides, the CDR3 is TGTGCCAGCAGTCTTAGGGGAAACACCATATATTTT. It yields the protein CASSLRGNTIYF.

The chain carries TRBV5-4 and TRBJ1-1; D ambiguous. This CDR3 contains 13 residues. Germline-derived CDR1 and CDR2 are SGHNT and YYREEE (reference sequence). Trimming stripped 0 bases from V and 5 bases from J, with 8 bases between. The CDR3 loop is CASSLGVGTEAFF. Here the CDR3 DNA reads TGTGCCAGCAGCTTGGGGGTTGGGACTGAAGCTTTCTTT.

V and J are TRBV7-2 and TRBJ2-5; either TRBD1 or TRBD2 may supply D (5 bases each). The CDR3 is 14 residues long. The germline CDR1 and CDR2 sequences are SGHTA and FQGNSA. Trimming cost V 5 bases and J 1 base, with 11 bases left between them. CDR3 in amino acids: CASSPWGSQETQYF. CDR3 nucleotides: TGTGCCAGCAGCCCCTGGGGGTCCCAAGAGACCCAGTACTTC.

The chain carries TRBV6-5 and TRBJ2-7, with 7 nucleotides matching TRBD1. Germline trimming cut 6 bases from V and 6 bases from J; bases unmatched to any gene: 5. The length of the CDR3 is 12 residues. The germline CDR1 and CDR2 sequences are MNHEY and SVGAGI. CDR3 DNA: TGTGCCAGCAGCTTCGGGGACAGCGAGCAGTACTTC. Its translation: CASSFGDSEQYF.

This clone occurred once. The sample has other DNA sequences that encode this CDR3 too. This chain connects TRBV28 to TRBJ1-2; D is perhaps TRBD1 (5 bases). This CDR3 is built from 13 residues. Looked up from germline, CDR1 is MDHEN and CDR2 is SYDVKM. V lost 5 bases to trimming and J lost 0 bases, with 7 bases between them. This CDR3 reads CASSGTANYGYTF. The CDR3 DNA sequence: TGTGCCAGCAGTGGGACGGCTAACTATGGCTACACCTTC.

The chain uses TRBV30 and TRBJ2-2; D remains unclear. With 4 bases removed from V and 1 base from J, the gap between germline ends came to 7 bases. Germline V gives CDR1 GTSNPN, CDR2 SVGIG (reference sequence). CDR3 size: 13 residues. This CDR3 reads CAWTRVNTGELFF. In DNA, the CDR3 is TGTGCCTGGACTAGAGTGAACACCGGGGAGCTGTTTTTT.